These 21 T cell receptor beta chains share one sample of origin, sequenced in a study of blood T cell repertoires in COVID-19. Sequencing used immunoSEQ multiplex PCR; TCRdb keeps in-frame clones, though not all of them. The repertoire holds some 110,000 clones, with 70% to 85% as singletons. The sample taken for sequencing was peripheral blood. The receptors derive from a man aged 50 to 59 with acute or convalescent COVID-19.

The rearrangement uses TRBV3-1 (or the pseudogene TRBV3-2) and TRBJ2-1; possible D gene TRBD2, 5 bases. This CDR3 is built from 15 residues. The V end was cut by 1 base, the J end by 2 bases, with 9 bases between. Germline assignment: CDR1 LGHDT and CDR2 YNNKEL (reference sequence). The CDR3 DNA reads as TGTGCCAGCAGCCAAGGAGGGTTTACCTACAATGAGCAGTTCTTC. It yields the protein CASSQGGFTYNEQFF.

The rearrangement links TRBV10-2 to TRBJ2-1, with 12 bases that match TRBD2. This CDR3 has 16 residues. Germline V gene sequence: CDR1 WSHSY, CDR2 SAAADI. V dropped 2 bases and J dropped 3; count of bases not matched to a gene: 2. Here the CDR3 reads CASSEPGLAGYNEQFF. CDR3 bases: TGCGCCAGCAGTGAGCCGGGACTAGCGGGCTACAATGAGCAGTTCTTC.

This chain uses TRBV3-1 (or the pseudogene TRBV3-2) with TRBJ1-3; no firm D call. Looked up from germline, CDR1 is LGHDT and CDR2 is YNNKEL (reference sequence). This CDR3 is built from 13 residues. V shed 0 bases and J shed 8 bases, with 8 bases lying between them. The CDR3 protein is CASSQDAGDTIYF. DNA for the CDR3: TGTGCCAGCAGCCAAGATGCGGGTGACACCATATATTTT.

Concerning this clone itself: Distinct nucleotide sequences in the sample also encode this CDR3. The chain joins TRBV5-8 to TRBJ2-1, with a weak D call TRBD2 (5 bases). V lost 2 bases and J lost 3, with 12 bases in between. Looked up from germline, CDR1 is SGHTS and CDR2 is YDEGEE. The CDR3 loop spans 15 amino acids. This CDR3 reads CASSLRGMGYNEQFF. CDR3 bases: TGTGCCAGCAGCTTACGAGGGATGGGCTACAATGAGCAGTTCTTC.

V usage is TRBV5-1 and J usage is TRBJ2-2; 16 nucleotides match TRBD2. CDR1 is SGHRS, CDR2 YFSETQ, per germline. With V trimmed by 3 bases and J by 4 bases, 6 bases remained unmatched. This CDR3 is built from 18 residues. CDR3 amino acids: CASSSGLAGGPGTGELFF. CDR3 nucleotides: TGCGCCAGCAGCTCGGGACTAGCGGGAGGGCCGGGCACCGGGGAGCTGTTTTTT. Combining the CDR3 with reference TRBV5-1 and TRBJ2-2 gives the whole variable domain KAGVTQTPRYLIKTRGQQVTLSCSPISGHRSVSWYQQTPGQGLQFLFEYFSETQRNKGNFPGRFSGRQFSNSRSEMNVSTLELGDSALYLCASSSGLAGGPGTGELFFGEGSRLTVL.

This sequence joins TRBV30 and TRBJ1-1; D gene unclear. This CDR3 region has 14 residues. V was clipped by 0 bases and J by 1 base, with 9 bases between them. Germline CDR1 and CDR2: GTSNPN and SVGIG (reference sequence). DNA for the CDR3: TGTGCCTGGAGTGTTCTAAGTAGGAACACTGAAGCTTTCTTT. Residues: CAWSVLSRNTEAFF.

The chain recombines TRBV19 with TRBJ2-3; 8 bases map to TRBD1. The CDR3 sequence is 15 residues long. Unmatched junction bases numbered 7, after V lost 4 bases and J lost 4 bases. Germline V lookup: CDR1 LNHDA, CDR2 SQIVND (reference sequence). CDR3 in amino acids: CASSNDRGRPDTQYF. The CDR3 DNA is TGTGCCAGTAGTAACGACAGGGGTCGGCCAGATACGCAGTATTTT.

The V gene is TRBV2, the J gene TRBJ2-7; a possible D gene is TRBD1 (6 bases). Trimming took off 6 bases at V and 0 bases at J, with 15 bases between the two ends. The germline V gene has CDR1 SNHLY and CDR2 FYNNEI. This CDR3 has 15 amino acids. The CDR3 sequence: CASSDDTGTSYEQYF. The CDR3 coding sequence is TGTGCCAGCAGCGATGATACAGGGACCTCCTACGAGCAGTACTTC.

J is TRBJ1-2 and V is TRBV7-2, with D unclear. The germline V gene encodes CDR1 SGHTA and CDR2 FQGNSA. There are 15 residues in the CDR3. Trimming shortened V by 2 bases and J by 5 bases, and 15 bases separated the two germline ends. The CDR3 here is CASSLLYRQPYGYTF. CDR3 nucleotides: TGTGCCAGCAGCTTATTGTACCGACAACCGTATGGCTACACCTTC.

This clone was seen only once. J is TRBJ2-3 and V is TRBV5-1, with D maybe TRBD2 (5 bases). The V end was cut by 2 bases, the J end by 7 bases, with 14 bases between. Germline CDR1 reads SGHRS; CDR2 reads YFSETQ. There are 14 residues in the CDR3. CDR3 amino acids: CASSLGGEGYTQYF. The CDR3 region has the DNA TGCGCCAGCAGCTTAGGTGGTGAGGGCTATACGCAGTATTTT.

This clone was observed many times. This chain joins TRBV5-1 and TRBJ2-7; 8 bases map to TRBD1. This CDR3 spans 13 amino acids. The junction had 3 bases not matched to a gene; V was cut back by 4 bases and J by 3 bases. Germline loops: CDR1 SGHRS, CDR2 YFSETQ. The CDR3 DNA is TGCGCCAGCAGCGCTACAGGGGGCTACGAGCAGTACTTC. It translates to CASSATGGYEQYF.

The gene calls are TRBV28 and TRBJ2-3, with TRBD1 matching 8 bases. CDR1 and CDR2 (germline): MDHEN, SYDVKM. The length of the CDR3 is 15 residues. Trimming took 5 bases from V and 1 from J; bases not matched to a gene: 5. CDR3 amino acids: CASSQPGQGTDTQYF. In nucleotides, the CDR3 is TGTGCCAGCAGTCAACCGGGACAGGGCACAGATACGCAGTATTTT.

The chain employs TRBV7-8 and TRBJ2-6; 7 bases are a match to TRBD2. The ends lost 7 bases at V and 4 bases at J; junction bases unmatched: 7. The length of the CDR3 is 15 residues. Per germline, CDR1 SGHVS and CDR2 FQNEAQ. In DNA form, the CDR3 reads TGTGCCAGCACCCAGCGGGGAGTCGGGGCCAACGTCCTGACTTTC. This gives the protein CASTQRGVGANVLTF.

V and J are TRBV24-1 and TRBJ2-3, with D possibly matching TRBD2 (5 bases). Germline V gene lookup returns CDR1 KGHDR and CDR2 SFDVKD. V gave up 4 bases and J gave up 1 base, with 11 bases separating them. The CDR3 covers 15 residues. The CDR3 DNA reads as TGTGCCACCAGTGAATCGGGGTTAGGCACAGATACGCAGTATTTT. As protein: CATSESGLGTDTQYF.

This sequence joins TRBV3-1 (or the pseudogene TRBV3-2) and TRBJ1-2; the match to TRBD1 covers 8 bases. CDR3 length equals 17 residues. CDR1 is LGHDT, CDR2 YNNKEL, per germline (reference sequence). V gave up 0 bases and J gave up 1 base; unmatched junction bases: 7. The CDR3 loop is CASSQDVGQGGNYGYTF. CDR3 sequence (DNA): TGTGCCAGCAGCCAAGATGTAGGACAGGGAGGTAACTATGGCTACACCTTC.

The J gene is TRBJ2-6, the V gene TRBV6-5, with D perhaps TRBD2 (5 bases). This CDR3 comprises 13 residues. In germline, CDR1 is MNHEY, CDR2 SVGAGI. Trimming pared 7 bases from V and 4 bases from J, leaving 8 bases between. The CDR3 region has the DNA TGTGCCAGCACCTCGGGGGGGGCCAACGTCCTGACTTTC. Protein: CASTSGGANVLTF.

The chain combines TRBV28 with TRBJ2-7; 10 bases fit TRBD2. V lost 4 bases to trimming and J lost 4 bases; unmatched junction nucleotides: 10. This CDR3 contains 16 residues. Looked up from germline, CDR1 is MDHEN and CDR2 is SYDVKM. CDR3: CASSSPASGRPYEQYF. The CDR3 DNA follows: TGTGCCAGCAGTTCCCCCGCTAGCGGGAGACCTTACGAGCAGTACTTC.

The chain links TRBV10-3 to TRBJ2-7, with TRBD2 identical over 11 bases. Germline CDR1 is ENHRY and CDR2 is SYGVKD. Trimming cost V 3 bases and J 4 bases; bases outside gene matches: 5. This CDR3 is 15 amino acids long. The CDR3: CAISDPGTSGYEQYF. In DNA, the CDR3 is TGTGCCATCAGTGATCCCGGGACTAGCGGTTACGAGCAGTACTTC.

This chain uses TRBV29-1 with TRBJ2-2, with 8 nucleotides matching TRBD2. CDR3 length: 14 amino acids. Germline CDR1 SQVTM, CDR2 ANQGSEA. J gave up 4 bases and V 6 bases, and 7 bases lay outside the gene matches. The CDR3 spells CSVLDAGGTGELFF. As DNA, the CDR3 is TGCAGCGTCCTTGATGCGGGAGGCACCGGGGAGCTGTTTTTT.

This clone has only a few counts. V gene TRBV9 combines with J gene TRBJ1-2, with 10 bases lining up with TRBD1. The length of the CDR3 is 19 residues. The germline V gene has CDR1 SGDLS and CDR2 YYNGEE. The trim removed 4 bases at V and 5 bases at J, leaving 20 bases unmatched. For the CDR3, the DNA is TGTGCCAGCAGCCCGACGACCCGGGACAGGGGCCTTATCGAGTATGGCTACACCTTC. Its translation: CASSPTTRDRGLIEYGYTF.

This chain joins TRBV5-1 and TRBJ2-2, with 11 bases identical to TRBD2. Losses at the gene ends were 1 base for V and 2 bases for J; bases not matched to a gene: 1. CDR3 length: 16 amino acids. Germline CDR1 SGHRS, CDR2 YFSETQ. The chain's CDR3 is CASSLTSGRNTGELFF. In DNA, the CDR3 is TGCGCCAGCAGCTTGACTAGCGGGAGAAACACCGGGGAGCTGTTTTTT.